This is a list of T cell receptor beta chains from one sample in a study of T cell responses to AZD1222 COVID-19 vaccine. Data came from immunoSEQ multiplex PCR; TCRdb stores just in-frame clones and leaves some out. Seen here are about 120,000 clones, 91% observed once, and the top ten hold 4% to 5.5%. The starting material was peripheral blood, obtained on day 0 of AZD1222 vaccination. The receptors originated from an adult in good health. Each CDR3 is given without its conserved first and last residue. Each record gives: clone size, J gene, V gene, CDR3 protein. Clone sizes are given selectively: once, few, many, or a class where the clone is expanded.

.,TRBJ1-2,TRBV28,ASRGTMNYGYT
.,TRBJ2-1,TRBV9,ASSVGGGPGNEQF
once,TRBJ2-2,TRBV27,ASSLVKDHGELF
.,TRBJ2-7,TRBV27,ASSQGARYEQY
.,TRBJ1-2,TRBV5-1,ASSLAGTDYGYT
.,TRBJ1-2,TRBV7-6,ASSLPRGRGYT
.,TRBJ2-2,TRBV18,ASSPPRGRPDTGELF
.,TRBJ1-6,TRBV3-1/TRBV3-2,ASSQWGGSPLH
.,TRBJ1-5,TRBV7-6,ASSQTGASQPQH
.,TRBJ2-7,TRBV5-1,ASSIGQGADEQY
.,TRBJ1-2,TRBV12-5,ASAPSGRESGYT
.,TRBJ2-7,TRBV11-1,ASSVQGTTYEQY
.,TRBJ1-6,TRBV11-3,ASSLGVGSPLH
once,TRBJ2-3,TRBV11-3,ASSFRGLDTQY
.,TRBJ2-4,TRBV5-8,ASSNNRGLAKNIQY
.,TRBJ1-1,TRBV10-3,AISRQGKTEAF
.,TRBJ1-4,TRBV7-9,ASRYKGGEKLF
.,TRBJ2-7,TRBV7-2,ASSLASVAYEQY
.,TRBJ1-2,TRBV19,ASSTGQGVVGYT
once,TRBJ2-1,TRBV5-1,ASSFTSGANNEQF
.,TRBJ1-1,TRBV14,ASSPPDRRMNTEAF
.,TRBJ1-2,TRBV28,ASSFRGGARNYGYT
once,TRBJ1-2,TRBV2,ASSSSVGDYGYT
once,TRBJ1-5,TRBV18,ASSLLGQGQEPQH
.,TRBJ2-7,TRBV21-1,ASSKDKGPYEQY
.,TRBJ1-2,TRBV18,ASSPIYENYGYT
.,TRBJ1-4,TRBV5-1,ASRQGEGEKLF
.,TRBJ1-1,TRBV4-3,ASSQLTAMNTEAF
.,TRBJ2-7,TRBV3-1/TRBV3-2,ASSQDVGTTRDNEQY
.,TRBJ2-2,TRBV2,ASKGHGGENTGELF
.,TRBJ1-6,TRBV20-1,SASFQAQGNSPLH
.,TRBJ1-1,TRBV9,ASSVVQAYTEAF
.,TRBJ1-2,TRBV19,ASRQDITIGYT
.,TRBJ1-1,TRBV19,ASSISRRNTEAF
.,TRBJ2-7,TRBV9,ASSVDGQGNREQY
.,TRBJ1-4,TRBV4-1,ASSPRDSLEKLF
.,TRBJ2-5,TRBV7-9,ASSFGGGRQETQY
.,TRBJ1-1,TRBV7-9,ASSLGDAEAF
.,TRBJ2-7,TRBV2,ASSEAGTGSYEQY
few,TRBJ1-4,TRBV7-9,ASSPDGLREKLF
.,TRBJ2-3,TRBV11-3,ASSPSGGPGGTQY
.,TRBJ1-1,TRBV5-1,ASSLAGSMNTEAF
.,TRBJ2-7,TRBV5-1,ASSLFPFGLAGTGEQY
.,TRBJ2-7,TRBV6-5,ASSNRGPSSYEQY
.,TRBJ2-5,TRBV10-3,AISGAGGRETQY
.,TRBJ2-5,TRBV28,ASSLWPAIGTTQEETQY
.,TRBJ2-1,TRBV19,ASSIVAGGNEQF
.,TRBJ1-1,TRBV6-5,ASSYGQAHTEAF
.,TRBJ1-1,TRBV5-4,ASSNLGGMSTEAF
.,TRBJ1-4,TRBV5-4,ASSLEGTGGEKLF
.,TRBJ2-2,TRBV5-1,ASSSGTSPGELF